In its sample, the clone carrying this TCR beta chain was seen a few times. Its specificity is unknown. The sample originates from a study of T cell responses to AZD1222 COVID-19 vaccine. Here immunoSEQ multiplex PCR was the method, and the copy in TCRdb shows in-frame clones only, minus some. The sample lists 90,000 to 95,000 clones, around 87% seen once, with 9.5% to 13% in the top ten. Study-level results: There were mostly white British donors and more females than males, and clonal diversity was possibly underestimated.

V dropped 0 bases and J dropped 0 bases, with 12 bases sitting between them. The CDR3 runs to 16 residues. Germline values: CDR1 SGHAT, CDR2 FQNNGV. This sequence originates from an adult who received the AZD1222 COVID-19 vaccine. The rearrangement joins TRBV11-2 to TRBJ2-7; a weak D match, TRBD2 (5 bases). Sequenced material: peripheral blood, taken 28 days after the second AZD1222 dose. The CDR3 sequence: CASSLDHNGISYEQYF. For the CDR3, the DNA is TGTGCCAGCAGCTTAGATCACAACGGGATCTCCTACGAGCAGTACTTC.